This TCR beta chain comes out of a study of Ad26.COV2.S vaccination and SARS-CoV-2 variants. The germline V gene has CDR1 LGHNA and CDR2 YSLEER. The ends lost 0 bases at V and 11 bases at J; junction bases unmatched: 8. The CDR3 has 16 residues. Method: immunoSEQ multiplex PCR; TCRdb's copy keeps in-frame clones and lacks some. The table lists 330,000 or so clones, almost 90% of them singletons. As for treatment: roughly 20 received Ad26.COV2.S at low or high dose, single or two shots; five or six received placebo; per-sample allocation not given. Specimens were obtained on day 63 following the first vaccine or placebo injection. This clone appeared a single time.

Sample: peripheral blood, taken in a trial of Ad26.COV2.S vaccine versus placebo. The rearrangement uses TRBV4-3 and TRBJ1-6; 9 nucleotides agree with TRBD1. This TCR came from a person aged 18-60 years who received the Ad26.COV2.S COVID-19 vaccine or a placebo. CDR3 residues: CASSQEWDREDAPLHF. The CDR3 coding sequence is TGCGCCAGCAGCCAAGAATGGGACAGGGAGGATGCACCCCTCCACTTT.